This T cell receptor beta chain is drawn from a study of vaccination and CD4 T cells after COVID-19. Overall study: The authors exposed cells to overlapping spike peptides derived from SARS-CoV-2, HCoV-NL63, HCoV-OC43 and HCoV-229E.

This clonotype was found a few times. Antigen: not known. The germline V gene encodes CDR1 DFQATT and CDR2 SNEGSKA (reference sequence). Trimming took 2 bases from V and 9 from J; bases not matched to a gene: 16. The length of the CDR3 is 17 residues. With the Oncomine TCR Beta short-read assay, DNA from cultured CD4+ T cells was sequenced. TCRdb processed the PCR reads anew with MiXCR; each CDR3 protein has one entry. The data hold around 13,000 distinct CDR3 sequences, with less than 35% observed a single time. Treatment meaning: 10-day PBMC culture with coronavirus spike peptide pools or control peptides (ViraFEST assay).

The chain recombines TRBV20-1 with TRBJ2-5; 12 bases match TRBD2. This receptor was obtained from a human donor who had recovered from COVID-19. Sequencing input: CD4+ T cells from blood, cultured in vitro. The CDR3 sequence: CSARSVASGGAVGAQYF. CDR3 nucleotides: TGCAGTGCTAGATCTGTAGCTAGCGGGGGGGCCGTTGGGGCCCAGTACTTC.